A single T cell receptor (beta chain) is shown here with its context. Its antigen is not identified. The sample comes from a study of T-cell memory formation after mild COVID-19. At the level of the study: The study found TCR clusters largely donor specific.

The CDR3 sequence is 14 residues long. J gave up 4 bases and V 5 bases, and 4 bases lay outside the gene matches. 5'RACE with constant-segment primers built TCRalpha and TCRbeta cDNA libraries with UMIs. TCRdb analysed the 5' RACE reads with MiXCR anew, one entry per CDR3 protein. Of 450,000 to 650,000 distinct CDR3 sequences detected, about a sixth appear once; the ten largest clones hold approximately 12%. Study-wide points: Some clones that responded turned up in pre-infection memory, which suggests that cross-reactive memory joined in. There was a balanced CD4/CD8 profile in clones contracting day 15 to 85, and later expanders leaned CD4+.

This sequence originates from an adult woman who had mild COVID-19 (a few samples of this study predate the infection). Cell type and time point are not known. The material sequenced was PBMCs or a T cell subset sorted from them (not recorded which). The chain couples TRBV12-3 or TRBV12-4 to TRBJ2-1, with 8 positions matching TRBD2. The CDR3 DNA sequence: TGTGCCAGCAGTCCTAGCGGGCATTACAATGAGCAGTTCTTC. Translation: CASSPSGHYNEQFF.